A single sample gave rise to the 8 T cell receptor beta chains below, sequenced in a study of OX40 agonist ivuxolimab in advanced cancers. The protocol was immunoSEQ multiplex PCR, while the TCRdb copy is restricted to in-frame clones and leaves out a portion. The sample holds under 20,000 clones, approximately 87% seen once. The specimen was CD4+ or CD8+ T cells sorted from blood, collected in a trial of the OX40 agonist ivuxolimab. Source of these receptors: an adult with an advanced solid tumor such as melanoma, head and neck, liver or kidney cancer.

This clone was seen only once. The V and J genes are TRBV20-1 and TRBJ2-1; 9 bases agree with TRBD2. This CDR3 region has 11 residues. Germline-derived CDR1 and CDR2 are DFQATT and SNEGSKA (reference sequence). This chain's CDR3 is CSAGGANEQFF. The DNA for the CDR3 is TGCAGCGCGGGGGGGGCGAATGAGCAGTTCTTC.

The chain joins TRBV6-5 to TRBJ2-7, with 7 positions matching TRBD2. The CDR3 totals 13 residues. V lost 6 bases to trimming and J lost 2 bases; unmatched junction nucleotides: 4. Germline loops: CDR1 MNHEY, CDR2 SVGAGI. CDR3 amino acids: CASRPAGTYEQYF. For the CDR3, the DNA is TGTGCCAGCAGGCCAGCGGGAACCTACGAGCAGTACTTC.

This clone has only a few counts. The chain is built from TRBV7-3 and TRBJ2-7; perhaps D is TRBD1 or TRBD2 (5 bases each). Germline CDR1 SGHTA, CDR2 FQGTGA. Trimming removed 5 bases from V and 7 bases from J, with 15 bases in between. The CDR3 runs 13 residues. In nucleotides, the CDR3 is TGTGCCAGCAGCAGGGACCCCCAGGGAGAGCAGTACTTC. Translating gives CASSRDPQGEQYF. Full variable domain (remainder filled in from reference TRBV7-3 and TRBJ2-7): GAGVSQTPSNKVTEKGKYVELRCDPISGHTALYWYRQSLGQGPEFLIYFQGTGAADDSGLPNDRFFAVRPEGSVSTLKIQRTERGDSAVYLCASSRDPQGEQYFGPGTRLTVT.

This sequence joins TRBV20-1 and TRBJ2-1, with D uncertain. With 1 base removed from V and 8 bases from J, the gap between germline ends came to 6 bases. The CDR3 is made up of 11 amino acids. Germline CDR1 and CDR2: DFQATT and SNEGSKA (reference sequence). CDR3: CSARVQDEQFF. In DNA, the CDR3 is TGCAGTGCTAGAGTTCAAGATGAGCAGTTCTTC.

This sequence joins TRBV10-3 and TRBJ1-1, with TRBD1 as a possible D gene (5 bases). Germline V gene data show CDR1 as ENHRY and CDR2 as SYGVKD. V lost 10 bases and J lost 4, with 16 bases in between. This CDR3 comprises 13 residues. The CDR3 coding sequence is TGTGCCACCGTTCTCAGGGACTCCACTGAAGCTTTCTTT. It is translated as CATVLRDSTEAFF.

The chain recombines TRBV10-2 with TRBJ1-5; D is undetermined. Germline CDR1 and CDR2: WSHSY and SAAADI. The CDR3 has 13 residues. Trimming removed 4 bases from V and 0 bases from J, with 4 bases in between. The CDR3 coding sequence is TGCGCCAGCAGTGCTAATAGCAATCAGCCCCAGCATTTT. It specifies CASSANSNQPQHF.

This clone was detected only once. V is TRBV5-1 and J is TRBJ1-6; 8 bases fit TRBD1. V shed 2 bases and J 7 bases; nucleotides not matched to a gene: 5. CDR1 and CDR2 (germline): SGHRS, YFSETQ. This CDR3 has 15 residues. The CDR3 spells CASSFQTGENSPLHF. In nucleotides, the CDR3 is TGCGCCAGCAGCTTCCAGACAGGGGAAAATTCACCCCTCCACTTT.

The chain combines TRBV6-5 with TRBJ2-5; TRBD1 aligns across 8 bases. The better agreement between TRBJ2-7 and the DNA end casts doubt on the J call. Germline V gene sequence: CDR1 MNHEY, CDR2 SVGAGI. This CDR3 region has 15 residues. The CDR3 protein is CASSQPGQATYEQYF. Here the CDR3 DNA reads TGTGCCAGCAGCCAACCGGGACAGGCAACCTACGAGCAGTACTTC.